Listed here is a single TCR beta chain. The antigen it binds to is not known. Base qualities are not at hand, and no much larger clone is one base apart. The immunoSEQ Assay, a bias-controlled multiplex PCR, was used to amplify TCRbeta CDR3 regions from genomic DNA. Concerning the study's data processing: The number of nucleated cells in each sample was estimated by amplification of reference gene primers within the assay. Sequence reads were collapsed and filtered to measure the absolute abundance of every unique TCRbeta CDR3 rearrangement. For each sample, productive Simpson clonality was calculated as the square root of Simpson's diversity index over productive rearrangements. What TCRdb holds here is the immuneACCESS table cut down to in-frame rearrangements. Part of the clones is not present; checked against another copy, under half of the missing clones reflect an unresolved V gene, and the others are unexplained. V and J calls and clone size come straight from that table; D and trimming were deduced from the DNA. The sample table holds approximately 210,000 clones, of which 81% were seen once. The ten largest clones capture more than 8.5% of the sample.

This sample is drawn from a study of blood T cell repertoires in COVID-19 (dated by TCRdb to 2018 to 2020). At the level of the whole study: Samples from collaborators originated in the United States, Italy and Spain and spanned both the acute and convalescent phases of COVID-19. Where HLA class I and class II types were available, the types were taken from metadata supplied by the sample provider, not from assay-based typing. The prospective study material was composed of cDNA or gDNA derived from T cells, B-cell-depleted T cells, or PBMCs. The samples were drawn from the first 160 participants of the ongoing ImmuneRACE study and from 1,254 subjects provided by 6 global collaborators. The dataset comprised deeply sampled blood TCRbeta repertoires from subjects exposed to, actively infected with, or recovered from COVID-19. The repertoires were made available in a free public database intended to serve as a resource for research on the immune response to SARS-CoV-2. Sample metadata almost always included a de-identified subject ID, COVID-19 status, age in years and sex. Points the paper makes about the study in general: How much clinical and demographic metadata was included differed by source and by participant, and the metadata was provided uncurated.

Based on the germline V gene (reference sequence), the CDR1 and CDR2 sequences are MNHEY and SMNVEV. V gives up 2 bases and J gives up 14 bases, and the segment between their germline ends measures 5 bases. Reading from cysteine to phenylalanine, the CDR3 counts 9 amino acids. Of the read, only the CDR3 DNA is kept; its 27 bases are in frame from base 1. Participants in the prospective study were enrolled through a virtual design, were aged roughly 18 to 95 years, and lived in 20 to 30 United States geographic areas. To assign participants to cohorts, the prospective study relied on clinical history that participants themselves reported in a screening survey and a study questionnaire. In the prospective study, mobile phlebotomists collected whole blood, serum and a nasopharyngeal or oropharyngeal swab from each participant. Participants in the prospective study had the option to provide additional blood draws and questionnaires over a roughly 2-month period. Before DNA extraction, prospective study blood samples were shipped either frozen or at room temperature.

Sequenced sample: PBMCs or T cells enriched from blood (not recorded which). The chain joins TRBV27 to TRBJ2-3, with the D gene too uncertain to name. This receptor was taken from a woman aged 45-60 years with acute COVID-19. The CDR3 in this case is CASSLHGYF. The DNA sequence follows: TGTGCCAGCAGTTTACACGGGTATTTT.